The entry below gives a single T cell receptor delta chain sequence along with its context. No antigen is known for it. The sample holds no much larger clone one base away, and base qualities are not on file. The data stem from a study of Vδ1+ human thymocytes (dated by TCRdb to the late 2010s). With regard to the full study: The study characterised mRNA-level TRG and TRD CDR3 repertoires of highly purified Vdelta1+ thymocytes from young children as a data resource. Earlier work had validated the multiplex-based CDR3 amplicon strategy against 5'RACE-based methods for generating CDR3 amplicons. Here is what the overall study found, with its caveats: The use of highly purified populations and single-cell validation was advised by the authors, since misinterpretation of bulk repertoire data could be caused by unexpected Vdelta2 sequences. No clustering by age or sex was observed, so analyses did not stratify donors by these variables. Despite high sort purity, around 20% of thymic TRD sequences were Vdelta2 (and few Vdelta3), unlike peripheral blood Vdelta1+ controls. Unlike the oligoclonal repertoires in peripheral blood, the thymic TRG and TRD repertoires appeared highly polyclonal, with Gaussian CDR3 length distributions. Many TRG clonotypes were shared between donors (up to about 6.9x10^3), whereas TRD repertoires were essentially private (max roughly 120 shared).

V ends up 1 base short and J 0 bases short, with an unmatched junction base count of 16. In the germline V gene, CDR1 corresponds to GEAIGNYY and CDR2 to EKD. The CDR3, from cysteine to phenylalanine, totals 22 residues. Of all the DNA, just the CDR3 is kept, 66 bases in frame from base 1. Thymic samples were depleted of alphabeta T cells, then CD3+ TCRVdelta1+ TCRVdelta2- thymocytes were FACS-sorted. The purity of the sorted Vdelta1+ thymocytes was between about 96% and 99.6%. The thymic specimens were obtained from about eight paediatric patients who were undergoing corrective cardiac surgery and ranged in age from roughly 5 days to 15 months. After the thymic tissue was dispersed, mononuclear cells were isolated using a Histopaque-1077 density gradient. For staining, the antibodies used were anti-TCRVdelta1 clone TS8.2, anti-TCRVdelta2 clone B6, anti-CD3 clone HIT3a and anti-TCRalphabeta clone IP26.

RNA was isolated using the RNeasy mini kit, and reverse transcription was performed with Superscript III. To generate the CDR3 amplicons, a multiplex PCR was run using pooled V-gene forward primers together with a constant-region reverse primer that carried Illumina adaptor overhangs. After gel purification, amplicons were indexed with Nextera index primers over roughly 8 extra PCR cycles and were then purified with AMPure XP beads. The libraries were sequenced on an Illumina MiSeq using paired-end 250 bp reads, dual indexing and an approximately 20% PhiX spike-in. In the paper's pipeline: FastQC was used to check read quality, and ea-utils fastq-join was used to merge TRG read pairs. Annotation of sequences was performed with IMGT/HighV-QUEST, only productive sequences with unambiguous V-gene assignment were retained, and clonotypes were defined by identical CDR3 sequence. For downstream analysis, VDJtools 1.1.1, tcR 2.2.3, Treemap and vegan Shannon diversity in R 3.4.4 were used. TCRdb called clones afresh from the public reads with CATT; identical DNA rows were later merged. What appears here as the V and J calls and clone size reflects TCRdb's work, not the paper's. In all, the sample holds about 58,000 delta-chain clones, and about 15% of those were seen once. The top ten hold about 0.35% of the sample.

The sequence was obtained from a girl less than two years old who had congenital heart surgery. The sequenced material came from Vdelta1+ gamma-delta thymocytes from the thymus. The sample's cell subset or site label, in plain terms: FACS-sorted CD3+ TCRalphabeta- TCRVdelta1+ TCRVdelta2- thymocytes. The V and J segments used are TRDV2 and TRDJ3; TRDD3 lines up with 8 middle nucleotides. The CDR3 is CACDTSVLGVFLSSWDTRQMFF. At the DNA level, the sequence is TGTGCCTGTGACACAAGCGTACTGGGGGTCTTCTTGAGCTCCTGGGACACCCGACAGATGTTTTTC.